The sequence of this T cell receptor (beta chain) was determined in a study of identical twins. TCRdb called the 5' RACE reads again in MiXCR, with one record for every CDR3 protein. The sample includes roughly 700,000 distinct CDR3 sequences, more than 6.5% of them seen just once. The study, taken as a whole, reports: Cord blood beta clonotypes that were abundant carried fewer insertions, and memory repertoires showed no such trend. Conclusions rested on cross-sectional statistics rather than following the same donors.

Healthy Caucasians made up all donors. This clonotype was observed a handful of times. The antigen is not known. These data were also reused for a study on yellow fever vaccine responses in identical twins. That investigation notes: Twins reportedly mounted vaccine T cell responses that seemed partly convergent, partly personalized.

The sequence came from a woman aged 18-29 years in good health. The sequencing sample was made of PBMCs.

CDR3 sequence (DNA): TGCGCCAGCAGCCCAGGAGGTGTTGGGTTCGGAGGCTACACCTTC. It encodes CASSPGGVGFGGYTF. The V call is TRBV5-1, the J call TRBJ1-2; D is undetermined. CDR1 SGHRS and CDR2 YFSETQ come from the germline V gene. The CDR3 is made up of 15 amino acids. V was trimmed by 4 bases and J by 8 bases, leaving 21 bases between them.